This T cell receptor (beta chain) was captured by sequencing in a study of early T cells in non-severe SARS-CoV-2 infection. Study conclusions and caveats: Missing private and CD4 specificities, VDJdb matching favored anti-spike CD8 responses.

Individual cDNA molecules carried attached unique molecular identifiers. TCRdb used MiXCR to reprocess the 5' RACE reads, holding one entry per CDR3 protein. The profile shows nearly 80,000 distinct CDR3 sequences, 9.5% to 15% of them singletons. Unmatched junction bases numbered 3, after V lost 3 bases and J lost 3 bases. CDR1 is SQVTM, CDR2 ANQGSEA, per germline. The CDR3 length is 13 residues. The table lists this clonotype with a few counts. Its specificity is unknown. The source is an adult who was a healthcare worker with PCR-confirmed SARS-CoV-2 infection or an uninfected control (not recorded which). The chain is built from TRBV29-1 and TRBJ1-2; 8 bases map to TRBD1. Sequencing was performed on whole blood. CDR3 sequence: CSVEDRADYGYTF. For the CDR3, the DNA is TGCAGCGTTGAGGACAGGGCTGACTATGGCTACACCTTC.